These 30 T cell receptor beta chains came from one sample sequenced in a study of shared clonotypes between healthy human individuals. The protocol was immunoSEQ multiplex PCR, while the TCRdb copy is restricted to in-frame clones and leaves out a portion. The table lists approximately 2.4 million clones, around 95% of them singletons, with over 0.1% in the top ten. Sequencing was done on a sample of naive CD4+ T cells sorted from blood. Stated subset: CD45RA+ positively selected. The receptors originated from a man aged 18-30 years in good health.

The CDR3 loop reads CASRDDEQFF. In DNA, the CDR3 is TGTGCCAGCCGAGATGATGAGCAGTTCTTC. The rearrangement links TRBV2 to TRBJ2-1; D is undetermined. The CDR3 spans 10 residues. CDR1 and CDR2 from the germline V gene are SNHLY and FYNNEI. V dropped 8 bases and J dropped 8 bases, with 7 bases sitting between them.

The chain joins TRBV7-2 to TRBJ1-3; D is undetermined. The CDR3 runs 16 residues. The germline gives CDR1 SGHTA, CDR2 FQGNSA. The germline V and J ends were trimmed by 1 base and 0 bases, with 10 bases remaining between them. The CDR3 sequence is CASSLDASFSGNTIYF. Written as DNA, the CDR3 is TGTGCCAGCAGCTTAGATGCCAGCTTCTCTGGAAACACCATATATTTT.

The genes are TRBV30 and TRBJ2-3; 7 bases fit TRBD2. With 4 bases clipped from V and 4 bases from J, the junction kept 11 bases outside the gene matches. This CDR3 has 15 residues. Germline V gene sequence: CDR1 GTSNPN, CDR2 SVGIG (reference sequence). The CDR3 sequence is CAWTRWRESADTQYF. The CDR3, as DNA: TGTGCCTGGACGCGCTGGCGGGAGAGTGCAGATACGCAGTATTTT.

This clone was seen only once. The chain joins TRBV9 to TRBJ2-3; 10 nucleotides line up with TRBD2. V lost 0 bases to trimming and J lost 2 bases; unmatched junction nucleotides: 6. In germline, CDR1 is SGDLS, CDR2 YYNGEE. The CDR3 has 17 amino acids. The CDR3 loop is CASSVEGLAENTDTQYF. The CDR3 region has the DNA TGTGCCAGCAGCGTAGAAGGACTAGCGGAGAACACAGATACGCAGTATTTT.

This chain's CDR3 is CASGTGLSYNEQFF. The CDR3 coding sequence is TGTGCCAGCGGTACCGGGCTTTCTTACAATGAGCAGTTCTTC. The gene calls are TRBV25-1 and TRBJ2-1; D is uncertain. This CDR3 has 14 residues. Germline values: CDR1 MGHDK, CDR2 SYGVNS. V shed 8 bases and J shed 4 bases, with 15 bases lying between them.

This chain connects TRBV18 to TRBJ2-3; D is unresolved. Per germline, CDR1 KGHSH and CDR2 LQKENI. The CDR3 sequence is 17 residues long. Trimming took 7 bases from V and 0 from J, leaving 20 bases between them. The CDR3: CASCTSRAEDSTDTQYF. CDR3 DNA sequence: TGTGCCAGCTGCACAAGCCGGGCTGAAGATAGCACAGATACGCAGTATTTT.

The CDR3 nucleotides are TGTGCCAGCTCCCACCCCATTTCCGAGCAGTACTTC. This sequence encodes CASSHPISEQYF. The chain joins TRBV18 to TRBJ2-7; D gene uncertain. V gave up 6 bases and J gave up 6 bases, with 12 bases separating them. Germline CDR1 KGHSH, CDR2 LQKENI. The CDR3 length is 12 residues. The whole variable domain, remainder taken from reference TRBV18 and TRBJ2-7, is NAGVMQNPRHLVRRRGQEARLRCSPMKGHSHVYWYRQLPEEGLKFMVYLQKENIIDESGMPKERFSAEFPKEGPSILRIQQVVRGDSAAYFCASSHPISEQYFGPGTRLTVT.

This clone was found a few times. The J gene is TRBJ1-2, the V gene TRBV4-1, with a tentative D call TRBD1 (5 bases). The CDR3 loop spans 15 amino acids. V was cut by 0 bases and J by 4 bases, with 12 bases left in between. Germline values: CDR1 MGHRA, CDR2 YSYEKL. This CDR3 is CASSQDPRGAYGYTF. CDR3 sequence (DNA): TGCGCCAGCAGCCAAGATCCGAGGGGCGCCTATGGCTACACCTTC.

J is TRBJ1-6 and V is TRBV5-5; 7 nucleotides match TRBD1. Unmatched junction bases numbered 11, after V lost 4 bases and J lost 10 bases. This CDR3 is built from 15 residues. Germline V gives CDR1 SGHKS, CDR2 YYEKEE (reference sequence). CDR3 sequence reads: CASSLAPGGESPLHF. The CDR3 coding sequence is TGTGCCAGCAGCCTGGCTCCAGGGGGGGAATCACCCCTCCACTTT.

CDR3 in DNA: TGTGCCATCAGTGATATGGCCCAGAACACTGAAGCTTTCTTT. This encodes CAISDMAQNTEAFF. This rearrangement joins TRBV10-3 to TRBJ1-1, with no clear D. V lost 3 bases and J lost 1, with 9 bases in between. The CDR3 contains 14 residues. Germline CDR1 ENHRY, CDR2 SYGVKD.

The chain carries TRBV29-1 and TRBJ1-1; D is unclear. Looked up from germline, CDR1 is SQVTM and CDR2 is ANQGSEA. V was cut by 4 bases and J by 0 bases, with 15 bases left in between. The CDR3 sequence is 15 residues long. For the CDR3, the DNA is TGCAGCGTTGTCCCCAGTGGGTTTATGAACACTGAAGCTTTCTTT. Translation gives CSVVPSGFMNTEAFF.

The chain is built from TRBV28 and TRBJ1-2; D unresolved. Germline CDR1 is MDHEN and CDR2 is SYDVKM. The CDR3 sequence is 14 residues long. Trimming pared 3 bases from V and 3 bases from J, leaving 11 bases between. The CDR3 nucleotides are TGTGCCAGCAGTTTTAATGGGCAGTACTATGGCTACACCTTC. Amino acid sequence: CASSFNGQYYGYTF.

The V call is TRBV27, the J call TRBJ2-5; TRBD2 is a possible D gene (6 bases). V gave up 6 bases and J gave up 2 bases, with 13 bases separating them. The length of the CDR3 is 14 residues. Looked up from germline, CDR1 is MNHEY and CDR2 is SMNVEV (reference sequence). The CDR3 loop reads CASRQTGLQETQYF. DNA for the CDR3: TGTGCCAGCAGGCAAACTGGACTACAAGAGACCCAGTACTTC.

The CDR3 DNA follows: TGTGCCAGCAGTGAGAGCAGGGGGATATACGAGCAGTACTTC. This encodes CASSESRGIYEQYF. The rearrangement joins TRBV6-1 to TRBJ2-7; 7 nucleotides align to TRBD1. V was clipped by 3 bases and J by 4 bases; unmatched bases: 6. CDR3 length: 14 residues. Germline-derived CDR1 and CDR2 are MNHNS and SASEGT.

The gene calls are TRBV30 and TRBJ1-2; the D gene is possibly TRBD1 (5 bases). With 7 bases removed from V and 2 bases from J, the gap between germline ends came to 11 bases. The germline gives CDR1 GTSNPN, CDR2 SVGIG (reference sequence). This CDR3 has 12 residues. CDR3 sequence: CAYDGGNYGYTF. The CDR3 DNA reads as TGTGCCTACGATGGGGGGAACTATGGCTACACCTTC.

Concerning this clone: Other DNA sequences in this sample translate to the same CDR3. J is TRBJ2-7 and V is TRBV18; the D gene is possibly TRBD2 (6 bases). V lost 3 bases to trimming and J lost 2 bases, with 11 bases between them. The germline V gene encodes CDR1 KGHSH and CDR2 LQKENI. This CDR3 region has 14 residues. This CDR3 reads CASSPRDGTYEQYF. The CDR3 DNA reads as TGTGCCAGCTCACCGCGGGACGGGACCTACGAGCAGTACTTC.

V and J are TRBV30 and TRBJ2-5, with D possibly being TRBD2 (5 bases). The CDR3 is 15 residues long. Germline loops: CDR1 GTSNPN, CDR2 SVGIG (reference sequence). The V gene lost 1 base and the J gene lost 2 bases, with 14 bases spanning the gap. For the CDR3, the DNA is TGTGCCTGGAGTGGACGGGGAGCAGGACAAGAGACCCAGTACTTC. It specifies CAWSGRGAGQETQYF.

The CDR3 DNA sequence: TGTGCCAGCTCGCCCCCGGGACAGGCTCCTTCCGAGCAGTACTTC. Its translation is CASSPPGQAPSEQYF. J is TRBJ2-7 and V is TRBV18; the match to TRBD1 covers 8 bases. The CDR3 is 15 amino acids. The germline CDR1 and CDR2 sequences are KGHSH and LQKENI. The V segment lost 6 bases and the J segment 6 bases; nucleotides outside the gene matches: 13.

J is TRBJ2-7 and V is TRBV19; 8 nucleotides line up with TRBD2. V trimming: 6 bases; J trimming: 3 bases; junction bases outside the gene matches: 4. Germline CDR1 reads LNHDA; CDR2 reads SQIVND (reference sequence). This CDR3 contains 13 residues. The CDR3 DNA reads as TGTGCCAGTAGCGGGAGGGCCGGCTACGAGCAGTACTTC. Its translation: CASSGRAGYEQYF.

In the case of this clone: This sample also contains other DNA sequences that code for the same CDR3. The chain joins TRBV27 to TRBJ1-5; 9 nucleotides line up with TRBD1. With 6 bases clipped from V and 5 bases from J, the junction kept 2 bases outside the gene matches. The length of the CDR3 is 13 residues. Per germline, CDR1 MNHEY and CDR2 SMNVEV (reference sequence). CDR3 in DNA: TGTGCCAGCAGGGGACAGGGTGATCAGCCCCAGCATTTT. As protein: CASRGQGDQPQHF.

The chain recombines TRBV5-4 with TRBJ2-1, with 14 bases aligning to TRBD2. Losses at the gene ends were 4 bases for V and 8 bases for J; bases not matched to a gene: 14. The CDR3 is 18 residues long. Germline values: CDR1 SGHNT, CDR2 YYREEE (reference sequence). CDR3 nucleotides: TGTGCCAGCAGCCCCCGGGGACTAGCGGGAGCCATAAAGCATGAGCAGTTCTTC. It specifies CASSPRGLAGAIKHEQFF.

The rearrangement uses TRBV5-1 and TRBJ1-2, with unresolved D. Germline CDR1 and CDR2: SGHRS and YFSETQ. The length of the CDR3 is 14 residues. The V gene lost 4 bases and the J gene lost 2 bases, with 12 bases spanning the gap. The CDR3 DNA reads TGCGCCAGCAGCGAACAAGACGGGAACTATGGCTACACCTTC. Translating gives CASSEQDGNYGYTF.

Regarding this clone: In the same sample, other DNA sequences code for this CDR3. The genes are TRBV10-3 and TRBJ2-7, with a possible D match to TRBD1 (6 bases). Germline assignment: CDR1 ENHRY and CDR2 SYGVKD. The germline V and J ends were trimmed by 1 base and 2 bases, with 9 bases remaining between them. The CDR3 spans 14 residues. CDR3 DNA sequence: TGTGCCATCAGTGAGTTAGGACAGACCTACGAGCAGTACTTC. It specifies CAISELGQTYEQYF.

The chain joins TRBV9 to TRBJ1-1; D unclear. Trimming stripped 4 bases from V and 1 base from J, with 14 bases between. The CDR3 contains 15 residues. The germline V gene has CDR1 SGDLS and CDR2 YYNGEE. CDR3 sequence: CASSSEGGPNTEAFF. The CDR3, as DNA: TGTGCCAGCAGCTCCGAGGGAGGGCCGAACACTGAAGCTTTCTTT.

The rearrangement links TRBV14 to TRBJ1-5; TRBD1 matches at 8 bases. V shed 1 base and J 9 bases; nucleotides not matched to a gene: 5. The germline CDR1 and CDR2 sequences are SGHDN and FVKESK. This CDR3 comprises 14 residues. CDR3 sequence reads: CASSQGTGSAPQHF. The CDR3 region has the DNA TGTGCCAGCAGCCAAGGGACAGGGTCTGCGCCCCAGCATTTT.

The chain combines TRBV2 with TRBJ2-3, with 15 bases aligning to TRBD2. This CDR3 spans 16 amino acids. Trimming removed 9 bases from V and 4 bases from J; junction bases left unmatched: 8. Germline V gene lookup returns CDR1 SNHLY and CDR2 FYNNEI. CDR3 loop: CARRTSGRARPDTQYF. The CDR3 bases are TGTGCCAGAAGGACTAGCGGGAGGGCCCGCCCAGATACGCAGTATTTT.

The J gene is TRBJ2-3, the V gene TRBV10-3; 9 bases map to TRBD2. The CDR3 totals 17 residues. V shed 4 bases and J 5 bases; nucleotides not matched to a gene: 13. Germline-derived CDR1 and CDR2 are ENHRY and SYGVKD. The CDR3 DNA sequence: TGTGCCATCAGTGGGCGAGCCTGGACTAGCGTAGTAGATACGCAGTATTTT. Translation gives CAISGRAWTSVVDTQYF.

J is TRBJ1-1 and V is TRBV10-3; maybe TRBD1 (6 bases). This CDR3 spans 13 amino acids. CDR1 is ENHRY and CDR2 is SYGVKD in the germline V gene. V was pared by 4 bases and J by 5 bases, with 11 bases between. This chain's CDR3 is CAISVGQGTEAFF. CDR3 bases: TGTGCCATCAGTGTTGGGCAGGGGACTGAAGCTTTCTTT.

This rearrangement joins TRBV4-1 to TRBJ1-4, with TRBD1 matching over 7 bases. V dropped 2 bases and J dropped 5; count of bases not matched to a gene: 8. The CDR3 has 16 amino acids. Germline V lookup: CDR1 MGHRA, CDR2 YSYEKL. CDR3 region: CASSQREGASNEKLFF. The DNA of the CDR3 is TGCGCCAGCAGCCAAAGAGAGGGGGCATCCAATGAAAAACTGTTTTTT.

This chain joins TRBV5-1 and TRBJ1-1; D gene ambiguous. The CDR3 covers 12 residues. Trimming took 9 bases from V and 0 from J, leaving 9 bases between them. From germline, CDR1 is SGHRS and CDR2 YFSETQ. CDR3 amino acids: CATSGVNTEAFF. CDR3 nucleotide sequence: TGCGCCACATCTGGGGTGAACACTGAAGCTTTCTTT.